The 29 T cell receptor beta chains below were found in one sample sequenced in a study of beta chain features in type 1 diabetes. Reverse transcription of all isolated RNA meant that expressed TCRB transcripts were sequenced. Assay: immunoSEQ multiplex PCR; the TCRdb copy retains only in-frame clones and omits some. The sample contains under 850,000 clones, 13% of which appear only once. These receptors' targets are unknown. Study-level results: Type 1 diabetes patients had moderately but significantly shorter TCRB CDR3s in all four CD4+ subsets.

The source material was naive CD4+ T cells from blood. The receptors were gathered from a man in his late teens or twenties with type 1 diabetes.

This clone has just a few counts. The DNA for the CDR3 is TGTGCCAGCAGTTTATACCAGGGGACTATTGGTGGCTACACCTTC. Translation gives CASSLYQGTIGGYTF. The chain carries TRBV28 and TRBJ1-2; D possibly corresponds to TRBD1 (6 bases). From germline, CDR1 is MDHEN and CDR2 SYDVKM. Between the trimmed V and J ends, which lost 1 base and 7 bases, there was a span of 16 bases. The CDR3 sequence is 15 residues long.

In its sample, this clone was seen a few times. Other nucleotide sequences in the sample specify the same CDR3. The chain employs TRBV5-1 and TRBJ2-3; weak D call: TRBD1 (5 bases). CDR3 length: 14 amino acids. Germline CDR1 and CDR2: SGHRS and YFSETQ. Trimming removed 1 base from V and 1 base from J, with 7 bases in between. CDR3 residues: CASSLLTGTDTQYF. DNA for the CDR3: TGCGCCAGCAGCTTGCTGACAGGCACAGATACGCAGTATTTT. Based on the CDR3 plus reference TRBV5-1 and TRBJ2-3, the full variable domain is KAGVTQTPRYLIKTRGQQVTLSCSPISGHRSVSWYQQTPGQGLQFLFEYFSETQRNKGNFPGRFSGRQFSNSRSEMNVSTLELGDSALYLCASSLLTGTDTQYFGPGTRLTVL.

In its sample, this clone was seen a few times. The V and J genes are TRBV18 and TRBJ2-7; D remains ambiguous. Germline lookup yields CDR1 KGHSH and CDR2 LQKENI. V dropped 3 bases and J dropped 3 bases, with 15 bases sitting between them. The CDR3 has 15 residues. The CDR3 loop reads CASSPPNPGFYEQYF. As DNA, the CDR3 is TGTGCCAGCTCACCCCCGAATCCGGGCTTCTACGAGCAGTACTTC.

This clone has a handful of counts. The V gene is TRBV19, the J gene TRBJ1-1; the D gene is possibly TRBD1 (5 bases). Germline V lookup: CDR1 LNHDA, CDR2 SQIVND (reference sequence). This CDR3 spans 13 amino acids. V was trimmed by 6 bases and J by 2 bases, leaving 10 bases between them. CDR3 residues: CASRAGDNTEAFF. In nucleotides, the CDR3 is TGTGCCAGTAGGGCGGGGGATAACACTGAAGCTTTCTTT.

CDR3 nucleotides: TGTGCCAGCAGCACCATTGGGGGGTCCTACGAGCAGTACTTC. Its protein is CASSTIGGSYEQYF. The V gene is TRBV9, the J gene TRBJ2-7; a possible D gene is TRBD2 (6 bases). The CDR3 runs 14 residues. The V end lost 4 bases, the J end lost 1 base, and 12 bases lay between the germline ends. Germline V gene sequence: CDR1 SGDLS, CDR2 YYNGEE.

This clone was seen a few times. The V and J genes are TRBV18 and TRBJ2-5; the D gene is possibly TRBD1 (6 bases). The germline gives CDR1 KGHSH, CDR2 LQKENI. The CDR3 covers 13 residues. V lost 6 bases and J lost 2, with 10 bases in between. The chain's CDR3 is CASSAGEQETQYF. The CDR3 DNA follows: TGTGCCAGCTCTGCAGGGGAACAAGAGACCCAGTACTTC.

The rearrangement links TRBV6-5 to TRBJ2-5; D unresolved. Trimming took off 2 bases at V and 5 bases at J, with 9 bases between the two ends. The CDR3 has 13 residues. Germline CDR1 MNHEY, CDR2 SVGAGI. The chain's CDR3 is CASSYTGLETQYF. The CDR3 coding sequence is TGTGCCAGCAGTTACACTGGATTGGAGACCCAGTACTTC.

This clone has just a few counts. Other DNA sequences from this sample encode an identical CDR3 as well. This chain joins TRBV9 and TRBJ2-3; 7 nucleotides agree with TRBD1. The germline CDR1 and CDR2 sequences are SGDLS and YYNGEE. The CDR3 is 14 residues long. V trimming: 2 bases; J trimming: 3 bases; junction bases outside the gene matches: 3. The CDR3 nucleotides are TGTGCCAGCAGCGTTTCAGGGGGAACAGATACGCAGTATTTT. This sequence encodes CASSVSGGTDTQYF.

V gene TRBV5-1 combines with J gene TRBJ2-2; TRBD1 might be the D (5 bases). The germline V gene encodes CDR1 SGHRS and CDR2 YFSETQ. The CDR3 extends over 14 amino acids. The V end lost 4 bases, the J end lost 6 bases, and 13 bases lay between the germline ends. The CDR3 here is CASSTLTESGELFF. As DNA, the CDR3 is TGCGCCAGCAGCACACTGACAGAGTCCGGGGAGCTGTTTTTT.

V gene TRBV30 combines with J gene TRBJ2-7, with D possibly TRBD2 on 7 matching bases. This CDR3 is built from 15 residues. Germline-derived CDR1 and CDR2 are GTSNPN and SVGIG (reference sequence). Between the trimmed V and J ends, which lost 0 bases and 1 base, there was a span of 13 bases. The CDR3 protein is CAWSVPGGTSYEQYF. CDR3 in DNA: TGTGCCTGGAGTGTCCCGGGGGGCACTTCCTACGAGCAGTACTTC.

In this sample, this clone turned up a few times. This CDR3 is CAGTGGSETQYF. The CDR3 coding sequence is TGTGCGGGCACGGGGGGATCAGAGACCCAGTACTTC. This chain uses TRBV30 with TRBJ2-5; 7 bases agree with TRBD2. Germline V CDR1 and CDR2: GTSNPN, SVGIG (reference sequence). The CDR3 contains 12 residues.

This clone was seen only a few times. Other nucleotide sequences in the sample specify the same CDR3. This sequence joins TRBV30 and TRBJ1-2; no firm D call. Trimming took off 0 bases at V and 0 bases at J, with 5 bases between the two ends. Germline assignment: CDR1 GTSNPN and CDR2 SVGIG (reference sequence). This CDR3 has 13 amino acids. The CDR3 nucleotides are TGTGCCTGGAGTGTACAAGCTAACTATGGCTACACCTTC. Translated, it gives CAWSVQANYGYTF.

The rearrangement uses TRBV6-5 and TRBJ2-3, with D possibly TRBD2 on 5 matching bases. The CDR3 is 12 amino acids. Germline CDR1 MNHEY, CDR2 SVGAGI. V lost 4 bases and J lost 10, with 12 bases in between. The CDR3 loop reads CASSLQGGAQYF. CDR3 sequence (DNA): TGTGCCAGCAGTTTGCAAGGAGGAGCGCAGTATTTT.

The CDR3 region has the DNA TGTGCCAGCTCACCTCTCAGTGTTGGGGAAAAACTGTTTTTT. This sequence encodes CASSPLSVGEKLFF. The rearrangement uses TRBV18 and TRBJ1-4; D not certain. The CDR3 extends over 14 amino acids. Germline CDR1 reads KGHSH; CDR2 reads LQKENI. V lost 3 bases and J lost 8, with 13 bases in between.

A few counts support this clone. This chain joins TRBV29-1 and TRBJ1-4; D not certain. This CDR3 spans 12 amino acids. Trimming shortened V by 4 bases and J by 5 bases, and 8 bases separated the two germline ends. Germline CDR1 is SQVTM and CDR2 is ANQGSEA. The CDR3 is CSVGNQNEKLFF. CDR3 bases: TGCAGCGTTGGTAATCAGAATGAAAAACTGTTTTTT.

There are a few counts of this clone. The chain employs TRBV5-4 and TRBJ2-7, with D perhaps TRBD1 or TRBD2 (5 bases each). In germline, CDR1 is SGHNT, CDR2 YYREEE (reference sequence). CDR3 length equals 15 residues. Trimming shortened V by 5 bases and J by 2 bases, and 17 bases separated the two germline ends. The chain's CDR3 is CASRKSGPGPYEQYF. The CDR3 DNA is TGTGCCAGCAGGAAATCCGGCCCGGGGCCCTACGAGCAGTACTTC.

The rearrangement joins TRBV5-1 to TRBJ1-1; D ambiguous. Germline loops: CDR1 SGHRS, CDR2 YFSETQ. V lost 3 bases and J 2 bases, leaving 17 bases between the germline ends. The CDR3 runs 16 residues. The DNA of the CDR3 is TGCGCCAGCAGCTCCAACGCTGGGTGGGGAAACACTGAAGCTTTCTTT. It encodes CASSSNAGWGNTEAFF.

The chain recombines TRBV5-1 with TRBJ2-3; D gene uncertain. V was trimmed by 2 bases and J by 2 bases, leaving 9 bases between them. This CDR3 is 14 amino acids long. Germline V gene sequence: CDR1 SGHRS, CDR2 YFSETQ. The CDR3 here is CASSFGFHTDTQYF. The DNA of the CDR3 is TGCGCCAGCAGCTTCGGTTTCCACACAGATACGCAGTATTTT.

Details on this clone: A single base separates this from a much larger clone, so it may be a read error. Different DNA sequences within this sample yield the same CDR3. V and J are TRBV7-3 and TRBJ2-5; D is unresolved. V lost 2 bases and J 2 bases, leaving 0 bases between the germline ends. The CDR3 is made up of 11 amino acids. Germline V gene lookup returns CDR1 SGHTA and CDR2 FQGTGA. The CDR3 sequence: CASSLQETQYF. As DNA, the CDR3 is TGTGCCAGCAGCTTACAAGAGACCCAGTACTTC.

This clone was seen a few times. CDR3 DNA sequence: TGCAGCGCCAAGAGCCCCTGGGTTAGTTTGATGAACACTGAAGCTTTCTTT. It encodes CSAKSPWVSLMNTEAFF. The chain joins TRBV29-1 to TRBJ1-1; D is undetermined. This CDR3 is 17 amino acids long. Germline loops: CDR1 SQVTM, CDR2 ANQGSEA. Deletions cut 7 bases from V and 0 bases from J, with 24 bases between.

This clone appeared a few times. The chain employs TRBV29-1 and TRBJ1-3, with 7 bases that match TRBD1. CDR1 is SQVTM, CDR2 ANQGSEA, per germline. The J segment lost 0 bases and the V segment lost 7 bases, leaving 0 bases of the junction unmatched. CDR3 length: 12 amino acids. CDR3 protein: CSAGGSGNTIYF. As DNA, the CDR3 is TGCAGCGCAGGGGGCTCTGGAAACACCATATATTTT.

This clone has just a few counts. This chain links TRBV6-5 with TRBJ2-7; 9 nucleotides match TRBD2. Germline-derived CDR1 and CDR2 are MNHEY and SVGAGI. J was trimmed by 4 bases and V by 6 bases; bases with no gene match: 7. The CDR3 contains 14 residues. CDR3 sequence (DNA): TGTGCCAGCAGGTTAGCGGGGGAAGGTTACGAGCAGTACTTC. Protein product: CASRLAGEGYEQYF.

CDR3 in amino acids: CATSRDRAGNTGELFF. The CDR3 region has the DNA TGTGCCACCAGCAGAGATCGGGCAGGGAACACCGGGGAGCTGTTTTTT. The V gene is TRBV15, the J gene TRBJ2-2; D unclear. Germline values: CDR1 LNHNV, CDR2 YYDKDF (reference sequence). The ends were cut back, 0 bases at V and 1 base at J, with 9 bases in the middle. This CDR3 contains 16 residues.

This clone was recorded a few times. The rearrangement joins TRBV5-6 to TRBJ1-2; possible D gene TRBD1, 5 bases. The CDR3 length is 15 residues. The V end was cut by 4 bases, the J end by 2 bases, with 15 bases between. Germline CDR1 SGHDT, CDR2 YYEEEE. This CDR3 is CASSPTFGGNYGYTF. CDR3 in DNA: TGTGCCAGCAGCCCAACTTTTGGGGGAAACTATGGCTACACCTTC.

This clone was detected only a few times. The chain carries TRBV2 and TRBJ2-5, with 8 bases aligning to TRBD2. The V segment lost 3 bases and the J segment 5 bases; nucleotides outside the gene matches: 8. The CDR3 has 15 residues. Germline V gene sequence: CDR1 SNHLY, CDR2 FYNNEI. The CDR3 region is CASSDAAGGRETQYF. The CDR3 nucleotides read TGTGCCAGCAGTGACGCGGCGGGGGGACGGGAGACCCAGTACTTC.

The J gene is TRBJ2-3, the V gene TRBV6-5; possibly TRBD2 for D (5 bases). The CDR3 totals 13 residues. The germline V gene encodes CDR1 MNHEY and CDR2 SVGAGI. The germline V and J ends were trimmed by 2 bases and 5 bases, with 8 bases remaining between them. The CDR3 loop is CASSYSRGDTQYF. CDR3 sequence (DNA): TGTGCCAGCAGTTACAGTCGGGGAGATACGCAGTATTTT.

This clone occurred a few times. The chain recombines TRBV19 with TRBJ1-2; 9 positions agree with TRBD1. V was pared by 6 bases and J by 9 bases, with 8 bases of the junction left unmatched. Looked up from germline, CDR1 is LNHDA and CDR2 is SQIVND (reference sequence). The CDR3 length is 13 residues. CDR3 DNA sequence: TGTGCCAGTAGAGCCGGACAGGGGTTGAGCTACACCTTC. This translates into CASRAGQGLSYTF.

This chain connects TRBV7-6 to TRBJ2-5, with 11 bases aligning to TRBD2. The germline CDR1 and CDR2 sequences are SGHVS and FNYEAQ. The CDR3 spans 14 residues. The V and J ends lost 8 bases and 4 bases, in that order; junction bases with no gene match: 6. The CDR3: CASSTSGGLETQYF. Here the CDR3 DNA reads TGTGCCAGCTCCACTAGCGGGGGATTAGAGACCCAGTACTTC.

The chain employs TRBV5-4 and TRBJ1-1; D possibly corresponds to TRBD1 (6 bases). V was shortened by 2 bases and J by 1 base, with 15 bases between the two germline ends. The germline V gene encodes CDR1 SGHNT and CDR2 YYREEE (reference sequence). The CDR3 runs 16 residues. The CDR3 DNA is TGTGCCAGCAGCTTAGCAGGGGTAGGGGCGAACACTGAAGCTTTCTTT. Protein product: CASSLAGVGANTEAFF.